The present T cell receptor (beta chain) was sequenced within a study of beta chain features in type 1 diabetes. This clone occurred a few times. Antigen: not known. The sample contains more than one DNA sequence encoding this CDR3. The CDR3 runs to 13 residues. After removal of 6 bases from V and 4 bases from J, the junction contained 5 bases not matched to a gene. Germline lookup yields CDR1 MNHEY and CDR2 SMNVEV (reference sequence). Since all of the isolated RNA was reverse transcribed, expressed TCRB transcripts were what got sequenced. TCRdb keeps only in-frame clones here, not all; method: immunoSEQ multiplex PCR. This repertoire shows roughly 160,000 clones, 8% to 8.5% found once; its top ten account for approximately 0.54%. Overall study results and limits: When Type 1 diabetes patients were examined, their TCRB CDR3s proved moderately but significantly shorter in all four CD4+ subsets.

Sequencing was done on a sample of central memory CD4+ T cells from blood. The sequence was collected from a woman between 18 and 30 years old with type 1 diabetes. The genes are TRBV27 and TRBJ2-5, with 7 positions matching TRBD1. CDR3 bases: TGTGCCAGCAGAGTAGCAGGGGGAGAGACCCAGTACTTC. This codes for CASRVAGGETQYF.